Listed here are 19 T cell receptor beta chains from one sample, sequenced in a study of tumor-infiltrating lymphocytes in localized non-small cell lung cancer. Sequencing was performed with immunoSEQ multiplex PCR; in TCRdb, only in-frame clones are kept and a portion is missing. The profile shows 9,500 to 10,000 clones, over 60% of them singletons. Sequenced: lung tumor tissue. These receptors came from a human donor with non-small cell lung cancer.

The V and J genes are TRBV6-1 and TRBJ1-2; 8 positions match TRBD1. Trimming removed 4 bases from V and 10 bases from J; junction bases left unmatched: 5. Germline values: CDR1 MNHNS, CDR2 SASEGT. The CDR3 has 12 amino acids. The CDR3: CASSVAQGDYTF. The CDR3 DNA sequence: TGTGCCAGCAGTGTGGCACAGGGGGACTACACCTTC.

The chain joins TRBV9 to TRBJ2-5; 8 bases align to TRBD2. There are 15 residues in the CDR3. J was trimmed by 3 bases and V by 4 bases; bases with no gene match: 8. The V gene's germline CDR1 is SGDLS and CDR2 YYNGEE. The CDR3 region is CASSPPRGGEETQYF. Here the CDR3 DNA reads TGTGCCAGCAGCCCCCCTCGGGGGGGCGAAGAGACCCAGTACTTC.

V usage is TRBV27 and J usage is TRBJ1-2; TRBD1 might be the D (5 bases). Trimming removed 4 bases from V and 8 bases from J, with 17 bases in between. CDR3 length equals 14 residues. Looked up from germline, CDR1 is MNHEY and CDR2 is SMNVEV (reference sequence). CDR3 sequence: CASSWVGQGGGYTF. In DNA form, the CDR3 reads TGTGCCAGCAGTTGGGTAGGGCAGGGTGGGGGCTACACCTTC.

This sequence joins TRBV5-1 and TRBJ1-2; no definite D call. Germline V gives CDR1 SGHRS, CDR2 YFSETQ. The CDR3 has 13 amino acids. With 1 base removed from V and 3 bases from J, the gap between germline ends came to 7 bases. The CDR3 DNA follows: TGCGCCAGCAGCTTGACTCAGGACTATGGCTACACCTTC. Its protein product is CASSLTQDYGYTF.

This chain connects TRBV7-9 to TRBJ1-6, with no clear D. Per germline, CDR1 SEHNR and CDR2 FQNEAQ (reference sequence). V was cut by 3 bases and J by 7 bases, with 10 bases left in between. This CDR3 is built from 14 residues. The CDR3 loop reads CASSFQQRNSPLHF. CDR3 sequence (DNA): TGTGCCAGCAGCTTCCAGCAGCGGAATTCACCCCTCCACTTT.

The chain is built from TRBV6-5 and TRBJ1-2; D call uncertain. The V end lost 7 bases, the J end lost 6 bases, and 9 bases lay between the germline ends. The CDR3 contains 11 residues. Germline V gives CDR1 MNHEY, CDR2 SVGAGI. The DNA for the CDR3 is TGTGCCAGCAACGGCGACGATGGCTACACCTTC. Translating gives CASNGDDGYTF.

The V call is TRBV21-1, the J call TRBJ2-3. TRBV21-1 is a pseudogene. The CDR3 is 12 amino acids. CDR3 nucleotide sequence: TGTGCCAGCAACAAGGGGACAGATACGCAGTATTTT. Translated: CASNKGTDTQYF.

This clone was observed a handful of times. The chain couples TRBV6-5 to TRBJ2-6; D gene uncertain. Per germline, CDR1 MNHEY and CDR2 SVGAGI. Trimming cost V 6 bases and J 1 base, with 10 bases left between them. The CDR3 is 15 residues long. The CDR3 coding sequence is TGTGCCAGCAGCCATATTCCTTCTGGGGCCAACGTCCTGACTTTC. As protein: CASSHIPSGANVLTF.

The chain is built from TRBV5-6 and TRBJ1-2, with a possible D match to TRBD1 (6 bases). The CDR3 is 12 residues long. The germline CDR1 and CDR2 sequences are SGHDT and YYEEEE. Trimming shortened V by 1 base and J by 5 bases, and 6 bases separated the two germline ends. For the CDR3, the DNA is TGTGCCAGCAGCTTGCAGGGGTATGGCTACACCTTC. This encodes CASSLQGYGYTF. The whole variable domain, filled in from reference TRBV5-6 and TRBJ1-2, reads DAGVTQSPTHLIKTRGQQVTLRCSPKSGHDTVSWYQQALGQGPQFIFQYYEEEERQRGNFPDRFSGHQFPNYSSELNVNALLLGDSALYLCASSLQGYGYTFGSGTRLTVV.

This clone has more than one count but fewer than ten. The rearrangement links TRBV4-1 to TRBJ2-5; the D is unclear. The V gene lost 0 bases and the J gene lost 4 bases, with 12 bases spanning the gap. The CDR3 totals 15 residues. CDR1 and CDR2 (germline): MGHRA, YSYEKL. The DNA for the CDR3 is TGCGCCAGCAGCCAAGATAGAAACAATAGAGAGACCCAGTACTTC. It encodes CASSQDRNNRETQYF.

This clone is termed medium-sized (0.01 to 0.1%). The rearrangement links TRBV6-1 to TRBJ2-3; no definite D call. CDR1 is MNHNS and CDR2 is SASEGT in the germline V gene. This CDR3 region has 12 residues. The germline V and J ends were trimmed by 6 bases and 0 bases, with 4 bases remaining between them. CDR3 nucleotides: TGTGCCAGCAGGGTTAGCACAGATACGCAGTATTTT. Its protein is CASRVSTDTQYF.

The CDR3 coding sequence is TGCGCCAGCGGTGAGGGACACGTCCAATCTGGGGCCAACGTCCTGACTTTC. Translation gives CASGEGHVQSGANVLTF. The J gene is TRBJ2-6, the V gene TRBV5-1, with a weak D call TRBD1 (6 bases). The V and J ends lost 7 bases and 1 base respectively, with 18 bases between them. This CDR3 has 17 residues. The germline gives CDR1 SGHRS, CDR2 YFSETQ.

Judged by abundance, this clone is medium-sized. This rearrangement joins TRBV29-1 to TRBJ1-4; no reliable D call. Trimming shortened V by 5 bases and J by 5 bases, and 9 bases separated the two germline ends. CDR3 length: 12 amino acids. Germline V gene data show CDR1 as SQVTM and CDR2 as ANQGSEA. CDR3 sequence reads: CSVLAGNEKLFF. Written as DNA, the CDR3 is TGCAGCGTTCTGGCGGGGAATGAAAAACTGTTTTTT.

The genes are TRBV5-1 and TRBJ2-5; perhaps TRBD1 as D (5 bases). The germline gives CDR1 SGHRS, CDR2 YFSETQ. Between the trimmed V and J ends, which lost 1 base and 5 bases, there was a span of 12 bases. This CDR3 is built from 14 residues. CDR3 coding DNA: TGCGCCAGCAGCTTGACAGGCCCAAGGGAGACCCAGTACTTC. This gives the protein CASSLTGPRETQYF. Complete variable domain (other parts from reference TRBV5-1 and TRBJ2-5): KAGVTQTPRYLIKTRGQQVTLSCSPISGHRSVSWYQQTPGQGLQFLFEYFSETQRNKGNFPGRFSGRQFSNSRSEMNVSTLELGDSALYLCASSLTGPRETQYFGPGTRLLVL.

The chain has TRBV30 and TRBJ1-4; no firm D call. Germline CDR1 is GTSNPN and CDR2 is SVGIG (reference sequence). The CDR3 runs 15 residues. V lost 0 bases, J lost 8 bases, and 16 bases lay in between. The CDR3, as DNA: TGTGCCTGGAGTGTAGGCCTTCGCCAAGGGGAAAAACTGTTTTTT. It codes for CAWSVGLRQGEKLFF. The full variable domain, rest sourced from reference TRBV30 and TRBJ1-4, is SQTIHQWPATLVQPVGSPLSLECTVEGTSNPNLYWYRQAAGRGLQLLFYSVGIGQISSEVPQNLSASRPQDRQFILSSKKLLLSDSGFYLCAWSVGLRQGEKLFFGSGTQLSVL.

The chain combines TRBV9 with TRBJ1-5, with D perhaps matching TRBD1 (6 bases). Germline loops: CDR1 SGDLS, CDR2 YYNGEE. The CDR3 is 15 residues long. V lost 0 bases and J lost 4, with 11 bases in between. The chain's CDR3 is CASSVADSPNQPQHF. CDR3 bases: TGTGCCAGCAGCGTAGCGGACAGTCCTAATCAGCCCCAGCATTTT.

This clone was observed a few times. This chain joins TRBV29-1 and TRBJ1-2; TRBD1 agrees at 8 bases. J gave up 2 bases and V 6 bases, and 2 bases lay outside the gene matches. This CDR3 comprises 12 residues. The germline V gene has CDR1 SQVTM and CDR2 ANQGSEA. The CDR3 loop is CSVNRGNYGYTF. The CDR3 DNA reads as TGCAGCGTAAACAGGGGGAACTATGGCTACACCTTC.

This chain links TRBV25-1 with TRBJ2-7; TRBD1 agrees at 8 bases. Germline CDR1 and CDR2: MGHDK and SYGVNS. The CDR3 is 14 amino acids. Trimming cost V 4 bases and J 1 base; bases outside gene matches: 3. CDR3 region: CASSAGQGSYEQYF. Written as DNA, the CDR3 is TGTGCCAGCAGTGCCGGACAGGGATCCTACGAGCAGTACTTC.

This clone has a single count. CDR3 region: CASSASGQGGYEQYF. The CDR3 DNA sequence: TGTGCCAGCAGCGCCTCTGGACAGGGAGGGTACGAGCAGTACTTC. The chain links TRBV9 to TRBJ2-7, with D perhaps TRBD1 (8 bases). Germline assignment: CDR1 SGDLS and CDR2 YYNGEE. There are 15 residues in the CDR3. Trimming removed 3 bases at V and 4 bases at J, with 17 bases between.